This passage covers 17 T cell receptor beta chains from one sample sequenced in a study of cytotoxic CD8 clonotypes in ibrutinib-treated CLL (dated by TCRdb to the early 2020s). The sample's time point label, in plain terms: progressive disease on ibrutinib. Libraries were built with the immunoSEQ multiplex PCR assay. Held by TCRdb, this immuneACCESS table contains in-frame sequences only and omits some clones. Under half of the omission traces to an unresolved V gene where checked; the cause of the rest is unknown. For this sample the table gives 150,000 or so clones, of which roughly 84% were detected only once. In total, the top ten clones hold 3% of the sample. The source material was PBMCs, sampled at disease progression, from a patient treated with ibrutinib. The source of these receptors is a human donor with chronic lymphocytic leukemia.

The chain combines TRBV29-1 with TRBJ1-5; tentatively, D is TRBD1 (5 bases). The CDR3 spans 15 residues. CDR1 and CDR2 (germline): SQVTM, ANQGSEA. Deletions cut 4 bases from V and 3 bases from J, with 16 bases between. The chain's CDR3 is CSVGTRDGYNQPQHF. The CDR3 nucleotides are TGCAGCGTTGGCACCCGGGACGGATACAATCAGCCCCAGCATTTT.

The V and J genes are TRBV28 and TRBJ1-5; tentatively, D is TRBD1 (5 bases). Trimming removed 2 bases at V and 7 bases at J, with 15 bases between. The CDR3 length is 15 residues. CDR1 and CDR2 (germline): MDHEN, SYDVKM. CDR3 residues: CASSLRQGSGQPQHF. In DNA, the CDR3 is TGTGCCAGCAGTTTACGGCAGGGCTCGGGACAGCCCCAGCATTTT.

This chain uses TRBV14 with TRBJ2-2; TRBD2 might be the D (6 bases). V lost 4 bases and J lost 0, with 12 bases in between. The CDR3 loop spans 16 amino acids. Germline CDR1 and CDR2: SGHDN and FVKESK. Here the CDR3 DNA reads TGTGCCAGCAGCCGACGGAGGGCGTCGAACACCGGGGAGCTGTTTTTT. Residues: CASSRRRASNTGELFF.

The chain uses TRBV19 and TRBJ1-1; the match to TRBD1 covers 8 bases. The trim removed 5 bases at V and 4 bases at J, leaving 9 bases unmatched. This CDR3 has 15 amino acids. Germline CDR1 reads LNHDA; CDR2 reads SQIVND (reference sequence). In DNA, the CDR3 is TGTGCCAGTAGTTTCGGGACAGGATGGATCACTGAAGCTTTCTTT. Encoded protein: CASSFGTGWITEAFF. The whole variable domain, filled in from reference TRBV19 and TRBJ1-1, reads DGGITQSPKYLFRKEGQNVTLSCEQNLNHDAMYWYRQDPGQGLRLIYYSQIVNDFQKGDIAEGYSVSREKKESFPLTVTSAQKNPTAFYLCASSFGTGWITEAFFGQGTRLTVV.

The chain links TRBV19 to TRBJ2-1; 7 bases line up with TRBD2. V shed 5 bases, J shed 3 bases, and the junction held 10 bases outside the gene matches. Germline V CDR1 and CDR2: LNHDA, SQIVND (reference sequence). The CDR3 spans 16 residues. CDR3 sequence: CASSDLGGTNYNEQFF. The CDR3, as DNA: TGTGCCAGTAGTGACCTGGGCGGGACTAACTACAATGAGCAGTTCTTC.

This clone has a handful of counts. The rearrangement uses TRBV11-3 and TRBJ2-7, with TRBD2 matching 7 bases. After removal of 6 bases from V and 3 bases from J, the junction contained 8 bases not matched to a gene. The CDR3 is 14 residues long. CDR1 is SGHNT and CDR2 is YENEEA in the germline V gene. The CDR3 region has the DNA TGTGCCAGCAGTCCGGGACTACAAGACTACGAGCAGTACTTC. The encoded protein is CASSPGLQDYEQYF.

The CDR3 DNA reads as TGTGCCAGCAGCTTATGGGCAGATCGAAACTATGGCTACACCTTC. Translation gives CASSLWADRNYGYTF. This chain connects TRBV7-2 to TRBJ1-2, with D hard to call. Deletions cut 2 bases from V and 2 bases from J, with 12 bases between. In germline, CDR1 is SGHTA, CDR2 FQGNSA. This CDR3 contains 15 residues.

This chain links TRBV5-1 with TRBJ2-1; 13 nucleotides match TRBD2. V lost 2 bases, J lost 4 bases, and 9 bases stayed unmatched. CDR1 and CDR2 (germline): SGHRS, YFSETQ. The CDR3 spans 18 residues. CDR3 sequence (DNA): TGCGCCAGCAGCTTAAGGACTAGCGGGAGTCCGGGATACAATGAGCAGTTCTTC. It encodes CASSLRTSGSPGYNEQFF.

The chain joins TRBV11-2 to TRBJ2-1; TRBD2 agrees at 8 bases. Looked up from germline, CDR1 is SGHAT and CDR2 is FQNNGV. The CDR3 consists of 17 residues. Trimming removed 6 bases from V and 8 bases from J; junction bases left unmatched: 18. The chain's CDR3 is CASSQKTGTRTYHEQFF. CDR3 sequence (DNA): TGTGCCAGCAGTCAAAAAACCGGGACTAGAACTTACCATGAGCAGTTCTTC.

The chain links TRBV7-9 to TRBJ2-3; TRBD2 agrees at 8 bases. The length of the CDR3 is 14 residues. The germline CDR1 and CDR2 sequences are SEHNR and FQNEAQ (reference sequence). V lost 5 bases to trimming and J lost 15 bases; unmatched junction nucleotides: 16. The chain's CDR3 is CASSPSSGGGREYF. For the CDR3, the DNA is TGTGCCAGCAGCCCGTCATCCGGGGGGGGGCGCGAATATTTT.

The chain recombines TRBV14 with TRBJ2-4; D may be TRBD2 (5 bases). Germline CDR1 SGHDN, CDR2 FVKESK. Trimming took 2 bases from V and 9 from J, leaving 14 bases between them. The CDR3 is 14 residues long. The CDR3 here is CASSQFEGEGIQYF. The CDR3 coding sequence is TGTGCCAGCAGCCAATTTGAGGGAGAGGGCATTCAGTACTTC.

The chain links TRBV27 to TRBJ1-4; D is undetermined. V was shortened by 6 bases and J by 8 bases, with 25 bases between the two germline ends. The V gene's germline CDR1 is MNHEY and CDR2 SMNVEV (reference sequence). The CDR3 spans 17 residues. CDR3 in DNA: TGTGCCAGCAGCCTAACCCACGCACAGACTCCCCGAGAAAAACTGTTTTTT. It codes for CASSLTHAQTPREKLFF.

The chain is built from TRBV10-3 and TRBJ1-1; D is uncertain. The CDR3 spans 13 residues. Looked up from germline, CDR1 is ENHRY and CDR2 is SYGVKD. The V gene lost 3 bases and the J gene lost 4 bases, with 9 bases spanning the gap. Here the CDR3 DNA reads TGTGCCATCAGTGATCGGTTAGGCACTGAAGCTTTCTTT. This encodes CAISDRLGTEAFF.

The CDR3 is CASSRRTGRDEQFF. The DNA of the CDR3 is TGTGCCAGTAGTAGACGGACAGGGCGGGATGAGCAGTTCTTC. V is TRBV19 and J is TRBJ2-1; 8 bases align to TRBD1. Germline CDR1 is LNHDA and CDR2 is SQIVND (reference sequence). CDR3 size: 14 residues. The V and J ends lost 4 bases and 8 bases, in that order; junction bases with no gene match: 7.

The gene calls are TRBV7-3 and TRBJ2-6; D could derive from TRBD1 or TRBD2 (5 bases each). The CDR3 runs to 13 residues. Looked up from germline, CDR1 is SGHTA and CDR2 is FQGTGA. The V and J ends lost 11 bases and 4 bases respectively, with 12 bases between them. In nucleotides, the CDR3 is TGTGCCTCACGGGGCTCCGGGGCCAACGTCCTGACTTTC. Translated: CASRGSGANVLTF.

V gene TRBV9 combines with J gene TRBJ2-1; TRBD2 might be the D (5 bases). Germline CDR1 is SGDLS and CDR2 is YYNGEE. Trimming pared 4 bases from V and 1 base from J, leaving 15 bases between. This CDR3 contains 16 residues. The CDR3 loop is CASSPLEGRSYNEQFF. The CDR3 coding sequence is TGTGCCAGCAGCCCGCTAGAGGGAAGGTCCTACAATGAGCAGTTCTTC.

The V call is TRBV6-1, the J call TRBJ2-7; no firm D call. The V gene's germline CDR1 is MNHNS and CDR2 SASEGT. Trimming took 4 bases from V and 1 from J, leaving 8 bases between them. The CDR3 covers 13 residues. In nucleotides, the CDR3 is TGTGCCAGCAGTGCCCAGCAGTCCTACGAGCAGTACTTC. It is translated as CASSAQQSYEQYF.